The 30 T cell receptor beta chains reported below all come from one sample, sequenced in a study of blood T cell repertoires in COVID-19. The method was immunoSEQ multiplex PCR; TCRdb's version includes in-frame clones alone and lacks a portion of them. The data contain about 100,000 clones, 85% of them seen just once; the ten biggest clones take up around 2%. The sample was peripheral blood. Every receptor here comes from a woman in her 70s with active or convalescent COVID-19.

The chain combines TRBV6-1 with TRBJ2-1; perhaps TRBD1 as D (6 bases). The germline CDR1 and CDR2 sequences are MNHNS and SASEGT. Trimming removed 4 bases at V and 2 bases at J, with 15 bases between. The CDR3 runs to 16 residues. CDR3 sequence: CASSGNRATAYNEQFF. The DNA of the CDR3 is TGTGCCAGCAGTGGCAACAGGGCAACGGCCTACAATGAGCAGTTCTTC.

V usage is TRBV14 and J usage is TRBJ2-1, with D perhaps matching TRBD2 (7 bases). CDR3 size: 15 residues. Germline values: CDR1 SGHDN, CDR2 FVKESK. Trimming left V 2 bases short and J 4 bases short, with 12 bases between. DNA of the CDR3: TGTGCCAGCAGCCAACTAGGGGGAGGGTACAATGAGCAGTTCTTC. This codes for CASSQLGGGYNEQFF.

This sequence joins TRBV19 and TRBJ2-1; D call uncertain. Germline lookup yields CDR1 LNHDA and CDR2 SQIVND (reference sequence). The CDR3 has 13 residues. V dropped 5 bases and J dropped 6 bases, with 11 bases sitting between them. CDR3 coding DNA: TGTGCCAGTAGTCCCCTTAATCTCAATGAGCAGTTCTTC. Its translation is CASSPLNLNEQFF. The entire variable domain, with the rest obtained from reference TRBV19 and TRBJ2-1, is as follows: DGGITQSPKYLFRKEGQNVTLSCEQNLNHDAMYWYRQDPGQGLRLIYYSQIVNDFQKGDIAEGYSVSREKKESFPLTVTSAQKNPTAFYLCASSPLNLNEQFFGPGTRLTVL.

This chain connects TRBV25-1 to TRBJ1-2, with D maybe TRBD1 (6 bases). Germline CDR1 reads MGHDK; CDR2 reads SYGVNS. This CDR3 is 16 amino acids long. Trimming took off 1 base at V and 6 bases at J, with 18 bases between the two ends. CDR3 in amino acids: CASSESPDRLGDGYTF. In DNA form, the CDR3 reads TGTGCCAGCAGTGAATCTCCCGACAGGCTGGGGGATGGCTACACCTTC.

The chain employs TRBV28 and TRBJ2-4; 12 nucleotides align to TRBD2. J gave up 3 bases and V 5 bases, and 11 bases lay outside the gene matches. The CDR3 extends over 18 amino acids. The germline gives CDR1 MDHEN, CDR2 SYDVKM. The CDR3 DNA reads as TGTGCCAGCAGTCGCCCTCTTCTAGCGGGAGGGGTCAAAAACATTCAGTACTTC. As protein: CASSRPLLAGGVKNIQYF.

The chain recombines TRBV11-3 with TRBJ1-1; 12 nucleotides align to TRBD1. The CDR3 runs 14 residues. CDR1 and CDR2 from the germline V gene are SGHNT and YENEEA. V dropped 5 bases and J dropped 12; count of bases not matched to a gene: 10. CDR3 nucleotide sequence: TGTGCCAGCAGCATCCGGGACAGGGGGCTAAGAACTTTCTTT. Protein sequence: CASSIRDRGLRTFF.

The chain joins TRBV27 to TRBJ1-2; a weak D match, TRBD1 (5 bases). This CDR3 has 13 residues. V shed 5 bases and J shed 4 bases, with 11 bases lying between them. Germline V lookup: CDR1 MNHEY, CDR2 SMNVEV (reference sequence). CDR3 sequence: CASSLDTTYGYTF. CDR3 coding DNA: TGTGCCAGCAGTCTGGACACCACCTATGGCTACACCTTC.

The chain has TRBV6-1 and TRBJ2-3, with unresolved D. V dropped 0 bases and J dropped 14 bases, with 12 bases sitting between them. CDR1 is MNHNS, CDR2 SASEGT, per germline. The CDR3 contains 12 residues. The CDR3 nucleotides read TGTGCCAGCAGTGAAGCGACGACTCTGGGGTATTTT. This gives the protein CASSEATTLGYF.

V and J are TRBV28 and TRBJ1-2, with 9 nucleotides matching TRBD1. Germline V gene sequence: CDR1 MDHEN, CDR2 SYDVKM. The junction had 5 bases not matched to a gene; V was cut back by 10 bases and J by 5 bases. This CDR3 region has 12 residues. CDR3 residues: CATTGGNYGYTF. The CDR3 DNA sequence: TGTGCCACAACAGGGGGCAATTATGGCTACACCTTC.

The CDR3 here is CATSRDGGSNQPQHF. The DNA of the CDR3 is TGTGCCACCAGCAGAGATGGCGGTAGCAATCAGCCCCAGCATTTT. The chain combines TRBV15 with TRBJ1-5; D not resolved. Per the germline V gene, CDR1 is LNHNV and CDR2 is YYDKDF (reference sequence). CDR3 length: 15 amino acids. V was pared by 0 bases and J by 0 bases, with 6 bases between. Based on the CDR3 plus reference TRBV15 and TRBJ1-5, the full variable domain is DAMVIQNPRYQVTQFGKPVTLSCSQTLNHNVMYWYQQKSSQAPKLLFHYYDKDFNNEADTPDNFQSRRPNTSFCFLDIRSPGLGDTAMYLCATSRDGGSNQPQHFGDGTRLSIL.

The count of this clone is one. CDR3 region: CASSQSLRITRDSNQPQHF. The CDR3 nucleotides are TGCGCCAGCAGTCAATCTCTCCGTATCACCAGGGATAGCAATCAGCCCCAGCATTTT. The chain employs TRBV23-1 and TRBJ1-5; tentatively, D is TRBD1 (5 bases). TRBV23-1 is an ORF; its function is uncertain. The CDR3 covers 19 residues. V lost 0 bases to trimming and J lost 0 bases, with 18 bases between them.

The chain has TRBV4-3 and TRBJ2-1; 10 nucleotides line up with TRBD2. The CDR3 extends over 16 amino acids. V trimming: 2 bases; J trimming: 8 bases; junction bases outside the gene matches: 9. CDR1 is LGHNA, CDR2 YSLEER, per germline. The CDR3 spells CASSQLASGGMDEQFF. CDR3 coding DNA: TGCGCCAGCAGCCAATTGGCTAGCGGGGGTATGGATGAGCAGTTCTTC.

The chain carries TRBV19 and TRBJ2-7; D is perhaps TRBD1 (6 bases). Germline CDR1 LNHDA, CDR2 SQIVND (reference sequence). The ends were cut back, 6 bases at V and 0 bases at J, with 12 bases in the middle. The CDR3 totals 14 residues. CDR3 loop: CASRLTGSSYEQYF. The CDR3 nucleotides read TGTGCCAGTAGACTCACAGGGTCCTCCTACGAGCAGTACTTC. Full variable domain (remainder filled in from reference TRBV19 and TRBJ2-7): DGGITQSPKYLFRKEGQNVTLSCEQNLNHDAMYWYRQDPGQGLRLIYYSQIVNDFQKGDIAEGYSVSREKKESFPLTVTSAQKNPTAFYLCASRLTGSSYEQYFGPGTRLTVT.

The rearrangement links TRBV6-5 to TRBJ1-2, with D possibly matching TRBD1 (6 bases). Germline V lookup: CDR1 MNHEY, CDR2 SVGAGI. The CDR3 spans 12 residues. V was trimmed by 6 bases and J by 5 bases, leaving 10 bases between them. CDR3 nucleotide sequence: TGTGCCAGCAGACCTACAGGGTATGGCTACACCTTC. Encoded protein: CASRPTGYGYTF.

This clone occurred once. Different DNA sequences within this sample yield the same CDR3. This chain connects TRBV28 to TRBJ1-4; perhaps TRBD1 as D (5 bases). The CDR3 spans 15 residues. Trimming took 2 bases from V and 0 from J, leaving 7 bases between them. Germline CDR1 is MDHEN and CDR2 is SYDVKM. The CDR3 sequence is CASSLGGATNEKLFF. CDR3 in DNA: TGTGCCAGCAGTTTAGGGGGGGCAACTAATGAAAAACTGTTTTTT.

This rearrangement joins TRBV30 to TRBJ1-1; no reliable D call. Trimming removed 0 bases at V and 3 bases at J, with 14 bases between. Germline V gene sequence: CDR1 GTSNPN, CDR2 SVGIG (reference sequence). This CDR3 comprises 15 residues. The DNA for the CDR3 is TGTGCCTGGAGTGTACCTGGCAGAAAATACACTGAAGCTTTCTTT. This encodes CAWSVPGRKYTEAFF. The entire variable domain, with the rest obtained from reference TRBV30 and TRBJ1-1, is as follows: SQTIHQWPATLVQPVGSPLSLECTVEGTSNPNLYWYRQAAGRGLQLLFYSVGIGQISSEVPQNLSASRPQDRQFILSSKKLLLSDSGFYLCAWSVPGRKYTEAFFGQGTRLTVV.

The chain combines TRBV19 with TRBJ1-6; 9 nucleotides align to TRBD1. Germline CDR1 LNHDA, CDR2 SQIVND (reference sequence). Trimming cost V 3 bases and J 1 base; bases outside gene matches: 10. There are 19 residues in the CDR3. CDR3 region: CASSIGGDRVRSYNSPLHF. In DNA form, the CDR3 reads TGTGCCAGTAGTATCGGGGGGGACAGGGTACGGTCCTATAATTCACCCCTCCACTTT.

The gene calls are TRBV12-3 or TRBV12-4 and TRBJ2-1; 9 bases align to TRBD2. The CDR3 covers 12 residues. V lost 8 bases to trimming and J lost 8 bases; unmatched junction nucleotides: 4. In DNA, the CDR3 is TGTGCCAGCCGGCGGGGGGGCGATGAGCAGTTCTTC. Translation gives CASRRGGDEQFF.

This rearrangement joins TRBV28 to TRBJ2-7, with 8 bases that match TRBD1. Germline lookup yields CDR1 MDHEN and CDR2 SYDVKM. V was pared by 6 bases and J by 6 bases, with 10 bases of the junction left unmatched. The CDR3 is 14 residues long. The CDR3 DNA follows: TGTGCCAGCAGATCAGGGGGCCCCACCAGCGAGCAGTACTTC. Translation gives CASRSGGPTSEQYF. The full variable domain, rest sourced from reference TRBV28 and TRBJ2-7, is DVKVTQSSRYLVKRTGEKVFLECVQDMDHENMFWYRQDPGLGLRLIYFSYDVKMKEKGDIPEGYSVSREKKERFSLILESASTNQTSMYLCASRSGGPTSEQYFGPGTRLTVT.

As DNA, the CDR3 is TGTGCCTGGGGCCCCTCGTACTCTGGAAACACCATATATTTT. It codes for CAWGPSYSGNTIYF. This chain joins TRBV30 and TRBJ1-3, with D unresolved. V lost 5 bases and J 0 bases, leaving 11 bases between the germline ends. This CDR3 is built from 14 residues. CDR1 is GTSNPN and CDR2 is SVGIG in the germline V gene (reference sequence).

This chain connects TRBV27 to TRBJ2-1; 7 bases match TRBD2. CDR1 MNHEY and CDR2 SMNVEV come from the germline V gene (reference sequence). V gave up 7 bases and J gave up 2 bases; unmatched junction bases: 11. The CDR3 has 16 amino acids. CDR3: CASTSRAGITYNEQFF. The CDR3, as DNA: TGTGCCAGCACCTCAAGAGCGGGGATTACCTACAATGAGCAGTTCTTC.

The J gene is TRBJ2-1, the V gene TRBV2; TRBD2 matches at 10 bases. Germline CDR1 and CDR2: SNHLY and FYNNEI. V dropped 6 bases and J dropped 4; count of bases not matched to a gene: 6. This CDR3 spans 15 amino acids. The CDR3 nucleotides are TGTGCCAGCAGAGGACTAGCGGAGGAATACAATGAGCAGTTCTTC. It translates to CASRGLAEEYNEQFF.

This chain links TRBV6-5 with TRBJ1-5; D unclear. Per the germline V gene, CDR1 is MNHEY and CDR2 is SVGAGI. The CDR3 is made up of 13 amino acids. V shed 4 bases and J shed 1 base, with 5 bases lying between them. This CDR3 is CASSSRSNQPQHF. The CDR3 nucleotides are TGTGCCAGCAGTTCTAGGAGCAATCAGCCCCAGCATTTT.

The V and J genes are TRBV5-6 and TRBJ1-2; D remains ambiguous. This CDR3 region has 13 residues. Trimming stripped 2 bases from V and 3 bases from J, with 8 bases between. Per the germline V gene, CDR1 is SGHDT and CDR2 is YYEEEE. The CDR3 here is CASSLEGYYGYTF. CDR3 DNA: TGTGCCAGCAGCTTAGAGGGTTACTATGGCTACACCTTC.

The rearrangement uses TRBV5-1 and TRBJ2-5, with D possibly being TRBD2 (7 bases). Looked up from germline, CDR1 is SGHRS and CDR2 is YFSETQ. The CDR3 contains 12 residues. Trimming cost V 5 bases and J 10 bases, with 15 bases left between them. The CDR3 protein is CASRGEGQDQYF. The DNA of the CDR3 is TGCGCCAGCAGAGGGGAGGGACAAGACCAGTACTTC.

The table lists this clone with a count of one. The chain couples TRBV13 to TRBJ2-1; perhaps TRBD1 as D (5 bases). CDR3 length: 15 amino acids. Trimming cost V 5 bases and J 0 bases, with 11 bases left between them. CDR1 and CDR2 (germline): PRHDT, FYEKMQ (reference sequence). CDR3 nucleotide sequence: TGTGCCAGCAGCCAGGGCGCGAGCTCCTACAATGAGCAGTTCTTC. This translates into CASSQGASSYNEQFF.

This clone was detected only once. The V call is TRBV7-2, the J call TRBJ2-1; D remains ambiguous. Germline CDR1 SGHTA, CDR2 FQGNSA. The CDR3 length is 15 residues. Trimming left V 5 bases short and J 7 bases short, with 18 bases between. As DNA, the CDR3 is TGTGCCAGCAGCCCTCCGCGGCTGTTTGGGAATGAGCAGTTCTTC. Translating it yields CASSPPRLFGNEQFF.

The V call is TRBV13, the J call TRBJ2-5; the match to TRBD1 covers 9 bases. CDR3 length: 14 amino acids. Unmatched junction bases numbered 5, after V lost 4 bases and J lost 5 bases. Germline CDR1 and CDR2: PRHDT and FYEKMQ (reference sequence). CDR3 nucleotides: TGTGCCAGCAGCTCGGGACAGGGTGCGGAGACCCAGTACTTC. It encodes CASSSGQGAETQYF.

The chain has TRBV6-6 and TRBJ2-1, with unresolved D. Trimming shortened V by 2 bases and J by 10 bases, and 9 bases separated the two germline ends. The length of the CDR3 is 12 residues. From germline, CDR1 is MNHNY and CDR2 SVGAGI (reference sequence). The CDR3 is CASSYARLEQFF. CDR3 coding DNA: TGTGCCAGCAGTTACGCTAGGCTAGAGCAGTTCTTC.

This sequence joins TRBV21-1 and TRBJ2-1; the table's D call of TRBD1 was not tested on the DNA. TRBV21-1 is designated a pseudogene. CDR3 length equals 16 residues. This chain's CDR3 is CASSKSVRGDYNEQFF. Here the CDR3 DNA reads TGTGCCAGCAGCAAATCGGTCAGGGGGGATTACAATGAGCAGTTCTTC.